This T cell receptor beta chain was found in a study of cytomegalovirus exposure and HLA in healthy donors. Trimming took 5 bases from V and 3 from J, leaving 20 bases between them. The CDR3 has 16 residues. Germline V lookup: CDR1 SGHTS, CDR2 YDEGEE. The PCR had 60 Vbeta and 13 Jbeta primers. Clones were read by immunoSEQ multiplex PCR, and TCRdb kept only the in-frame ones, dropping some. Among approximately 110,000 clones listed, 73% were seen once. To note about this clone: Antigen specificity is unknown.

Study observations and caveats: The analysis excluded some indistinguishable V segments, including TRBV6-2 and TRBV6-3. A missense variant in DCLRE1C was later tied to TCR beta V- and J-gene trimming.

The TCR sequence derives from a man between 60 and 75 years old in good health and CMV-seropositive. Sequencing was carried out using PBMCs. This sequence joins TRBV5-8 and TRBJ1-2; a possible D gene is TRBD1 (6 bases). The CDR3 region is CASRPGHRGGDYGYTF. Here the CDR3 DNA reads TGTGCCAGCAGACCGGGACACCGAGGTGGGGACTATGGCTACACCTTC.